A selection of T cell receptor beta chains follows, all from one sample in a study of T-cell reconstitution after alpha-beta-depleted transplantation in children. From the PCR reads, TCRdb called clonotypes with MiXCR, one entry per CDR3 protein. This sample has some 550,000 distinct CDR3 sequences, with under 25% found just once. This specimen was PBMCs, mostly from graft donor cells, taken 360 days after TCRalphabeta/CD19-depleted stem cell transplant. All receptors come from a boy in the first two years of life who had a stem cell transplant for acute myeloid leukemia, so the T cells may come from the graft donor. Each CDR3 is given with its conserved first and last residue. The D gene is left open where the match is weak. Some rows have no size entry. The others give once, few or many, or a class for an expanded clone.

TRBJ2-1 | TRBD2 | TRBV5-4 | many | CASSLVAGGFSDEQFF | TGTGCCAGCAGCTTGGTAGCGGGGGGCTTTTCGGATGAGCAGTTCTTC
TRBJ2-5 | NA | TRBV27 | NA | CASKSRQEGGYQETQYF | TGTGCCAGCAAATCTCGTCAAGAAGGGGGGTACCAAGAGACCCAGTACTTC
TRBJ2-7 | NA | TRBV12-3/TRBV12-4 | many | CASSLRLLYEQYF | TGTGCCAGCAGTTTAAGGCTCCTCTACGAGCAGTACTTC
TRBJ2-1 | TRBD1 | TRBV12-5 | few | CASGLGQGWDNEQFF | TGTGCTAGTGGCCTTGGACAGGGGTGGGACAATGAGCAGTTCTTC
TRBJ2-1 | NA | TRBV6-2/TRBV6-3 | many | CASSYDSTGVNEQFF | TGTGCCAGCAGTTACGACTCCACGGGGGTCAATGAGCAGTTCTTC
TRBJ1-4 | NA | TRBV11-2 | NA | CASSFGSIFEKLFF | TGTGCCAGCAGCTTCGGGAGTATTTTTGAAAAACTGTTTTTT
TRBJ1-1 | NA | TRBV6-1 | many | CASSGQLNTEAFF | TGTGCCAGCAGCGGACAATTGAACACTGAAGCTTTCTTT
TRBJ2-5 | NA | TRBV7-2 | NA | CASSPPGPQETQYF | TGTGCCAGCAGCCCCCCGGGACCCCAAGAGACCCAGTACTTC
TRBJ2-3 | NA | TRBV7-7 | few | CASSPTRVGDTQYF | TGTGCCAGCAGTCCCACGAGGGTTGGAGATACGCAGTATTTT
TRBJ1-4 | NA | TRBV11-2 | once | CASSSKTENNEKLFF | TGTGCCAGCAGCTCTAAGACAGAAAACAATGAAAAACTGTTTTTT
TRBJ2-3 | TRBD2 | TRBV2 | few | CASIRTSGGPRTQYF | TGTGCCAGCATCAGGACTAGCGGAGGTCCCCGGACGCAGTATTTT
TRBJ1-6 | TRBD1 | TRBV6-1 | few | CASIRDRGNSPLHF | TGTGCCAGCATCCGAGACAGGGGAAATTCACCCCTCCACTTT
TRBJ2-7 | NA | TRBV6-2/TRBV6-3 | NA | CASTTLNSYEQYF | TGTGCCAGTACGACTCTTAACTCCTACGAGCAGTACTTC
TRBJ1-2 | NA | TRBV7-2 | few | CASSLARGTAYGYTF | TGTGCCAGCAGCTTAGCGCGCGGGACTGCCTATGGCTACACCTTC
TRBJ2-5 | NA | TRBV3-1 | many | CASSQAETQYF | TGTGCCAGCAGCCAAGCAGAGACCCAGTACTTC
TRBJ2-1 | NA | TRBV20-1 | many | CSAPPAGGRGTNEQFF | TGCAGTGCTCCCCCGGCTGGCGGCAGGGGTACCAATGAGCAGTTCTTC
TRBJ1-1 | NA | TRBV6-5 | many | CASSYAGGGVLTEAFF | TGTGCCAGCAGTTACGCCGGGGGAGGGGTGCTTACTGAAGCTTTCTTT
TRBJ2-2 | NA | TRBV12-3/TRBV12-4 | NA | CDSSLPGGGELFF | TGTGACAGCAGTTTACCCGGGGGCGGGGAGCTGTTTTTT
TRBJ2-6 | NA | TRBV24-1 | NA | CATSDLHGAGANVLTF | TGTGCCACCAGTGATTTGCACGGGGCTGGGGCCAACGTCCTGACTTTC
TRBJ2-1 | NA | TRBV28 | NA | CASSPRANNEQFF | TGTGCCAGCAGTCCGAGGGCTAACAATGAGCAGTTCTTC
TRBJ2-7 | TRBD2 | TRBV10-3 | few | CAISPGLAGYEQYF | TGTGCCATCAGTCCGGGACTAGCGGGCTACGAGCAGTACTTC
TRBJ1-1 | NA | TRBV29-1 | many | CSVEGWVTEAFF | TGCAGCGTTGAGGGTTGGGTTACTGAAGCTTTCTTT
TRBJ2-3 | NA | TRBV28 | NA | CASSLGGGIQTDTQYF | TGTGCCAGCAGTTTGGGAGGGGGGATCCAGACAGATACGCAGTATTTT